Listed here is a single TCR beta chain. The antigen it recognizes is unknown. Qualities for individual bases were not recorded, and no much larger clone is one base off. Library generation was performed with the immunoSEQ multiplex PCR assay. TCRdb carries this immuneACCESS record with in-frame sequences only. Its versions omit some clonotypes, under half of them owing to an unresolved V gene in the studies checked, with the rest unexplained. The sample yields tens of thousands of clones; around 97% were counted once. Together, the top ten hold approximately 0.18% of the sample. This record comes from a study of technical replicates of blood from several donors (TCRdb year 2017). V has 1 base trimmed and J has 5 bases trimmed; junction bases matching no gene number 10. CDR1 and CDR2 are read off the germline V gene as MGHRA and YSYEKL. The CDR3 starts with the cysteine, ends with the phenylalanine, and has 17 residues. Solely the CDR3 DNA is kept, with 51 bases framed from the first base.

This receptor was identified in a human donor in good health. The sequence links TRBV4-1 to TRBJ2-5, with 10 bases matching TRBD2. The material sequenced was T cells isolated from PBMCs. The DNA sequence follows: TGCGCCAGCAGCCAAGTGGGGCAGCGGGAGGGCCCGGAGACCCAGTACTTC. Its product reads: CASSQVGQREGPETQYF.